The 22 T cell receptor beta chains in this list originate from one sample, sequenced in a study of monozygotic twins with cystic fibrosis. TCRdb's table, derived via immunoSEQ multiplex PCR, lists solely in-frame clones and lacks some. The table records approximately 23,000 clones, about 83% of them present only once. What was sequenced was blood. The source is a woman aged 25 to 45 with cystic fibrosis.

The genes are TRBV7-9 and TRBJ2-6, with D perhaps TRBD1 or TRBD2 (5 bases each). Trimming took 0 bases from V and 1 from J, leaving 16 bases between them. Germline loops: CDR1 SEHNR, CDR2 FQNEAQ (reference sequence). This CDR3 region has 19 residues. CDR3 protein: CASSLANGTIRSGANVLTF. In nucleotides, the CDR3 is TGTGCCAGCAGCTTAGCTAATGGGACGATTCGTTCTGGGGCCAACGTCCTGACTTTC.

The table lists this clone with a few counts. The chain carries TRBV4-1 and TRBJ1-6, with TRBD1 as a possible D gene (6 bases). Germline-derived CDR1 and CDR2 are MGHRA and YSYEKL. Trimming pared 4 bases from V and 10 bases from J, leaving 14 bases between. This CDR3 is 14 amino acids long. CDR3 nucleotides: TGCGCCAGCAGCCTCGAGAGGGGGATATCACCCCTCCACTTT. Translated, it gives CASSLERGISPLHF.

V usage is TRBV19 and J usage is TRBJ2-5; 7 nucleotides align to TRBD1. Germline V CDR1 and CDR2: LNHDA, SQIVND (reference sequence). Germline trimming cut 2 bases from V and 4 bases from J; bases unmatched to any gene: 1. CDR3 length: 13 residues. This CDR3 reads CASSISGGETQYF. CDR3 nucleotides: TGTGCCAGTAGTATATCAGGGGGAGAGACCCAGTACTTC.

This clone was seen just once. The chain employs TRBV6-6 and TRBJ2-3; D is unresolved. The V end was cut by 7 bases, the J end by 2 bases, with 10 bases between. Looked up from germline, CDR1 is MNHNY and CDR2 is SVGAGI (reference sequence). There are 13 residues in the CDR3. In nucleotides, the CDR3 is TGTGCCAGCACACCCCCCGCCACAGATACGCAGTATTTT. It is translated as CASTPPATDTQYF.

The chain combines TRBV5-1 with TRBJ1-6; tentative D call: TRBD1 (6 bases). V lost 1 base to trimming and J lost 8 bases, with 19 bases between them. CDR1 is SGHRS and CDR2 is YFSETQ in the germline V gene. This CDR3 comprises 17 residues. The CDR3 nucleotides are TGCGCCAGCAGCTTGTCTGGGACATCCCGGGCCGATTCACCCCTCCACTTT. This codes for CASSLSGTSRADSPLHF.

The chain employs TRBV28 and TRBJ2-5; D unresolved. This CDR3 is built from 14 residues. Germline V gives CDR1 MDHEN, CDR2 SYDVKM. V was trimmed by 5 bases and J by 2 bases, leaving 12 bases between them. This CDR3 is CASSTPMRQETQYF. The CDR3, as DNA: TGTGCCAGCAGTACCCCCATGCGGCAAGAGACCCAGTACTTC.

This clone was recorded once. The chain has TRBV5-8 and TRBJ1-2; 7 bases line up with TRBD1. CDR1 and CDR2 from the germline V gene are SGHTS and YDEGEE. This CDR3 has 14 residues. After removal of 4 bases from V and 0 bases from J, the junction contained 3 bases not matched to a gene. The CDR3 bases are TGTGCCAGCAGCAGGACAGGAACTAACTATGGCTACACCTTC. Encoded protein: CASSRTGTNYGYTF.

The chain combines TRBV7-8 with TRBJ1-1; no definite D call. Germline loops: CDR1 SGHVS, CDR2 FQNEAQ. V lost 3 bases and J lost 3, with 5 bases in between. CDR3 length equals 12 residues. The CDR3: CASSFADTEAFF. The CDR3 DNA sequence: TGTGCCAGCAGCTTCGCGGACACTGAAGCTTTCTTT.

The rearrangement links TRBV2 to TRBJ2-3; 9 bases fit TRBD2. Germline trimming cut 3 bases from V and 0 bases from J; bases unmatched to any gene: 4. The CDR3 contains 16 residues. Germline V gene sequence: CDR1 SNHLY, CDR2 FYNNEI. CDR3 sequence: CASSEWLAGSTDTQYF. The CDR3 nucleotides read TGTGCCAGCAGTGAGTGGCTAGCGGGGAGCACAGATACGCAGTATTTT.

The chain joins TRBV5-1 to TRBJ1-3; D ambiguous. Germline CDR1 reads SGHRS; CDR2 reads YFSETQ. The CDR3 has 16 amino acids. The V gene lost 0 bases and the J gene lost 0 bases, with 10 bases spanning the gap. The CDR3 bases are TGCGCCAGCAGCTTGGAGGCAGTCATCTCTGGAAACACCATATATTTT. It translates to CASSLEAVISGNTIYF.

This rearrangement joins TRBV2 to TRBJ2-5; 7 bases map to TRBD2. Per the germline V gene, CDR1 is SNHLY and CDR2 is FYNNEI. Germline trimming cut 3 bases from V and 5 bases from J; bases unmatched to any gene: 0. CDR3 length: 12 residues. The CDR3 nucleotides read TGTGCCAGCAGTGAGGGAGGGGAGACCCAGTACTTC. Translating it yields CASSEGGETQYF.

V and J are TRBV9 and TRBJ2-3; D not resolved. This CDR3 contains 12 residues. Germline loops: CDR1 SGDLS, CDR2 YYNGEE. V dropped 2 bases and J dropped 2 bases, with 3 bases sitting between them. The CDR3 protein is CASSVNTDTQYF. The DNA for the CDR3 is TGTGCCAGCAGCGTTAACACAGATACGCAGTATTTT.

V is TRBV7-8 and J is TRBJ1-2, with 9 bases lining up with TRBD1. V was clipped by 4 bases and J by 2 bases; unmatched bases: 5. The germline gives CDR1 SGHVS, CDR2 FQNEAQ. This CDR3 is built from 15 residues. Here the CDR3 DNA reads TGTGCCAGCAGCTGGGGGGACAGGGAAAACTATGGCTACACCTTC. Translated: CASSWGDRENYGYTF.

The chain recombines TRBV6-6 with TRBJ1-2, with 7 bases identical to TRBD1. CDR1 is MNHNY and CDR2 is SVGAGI in the germline V gene (reference sequence). Trimming removed 0 bases from V and 4 bases from J; junction bases left unmatched: 5. The CDR3 spans 15 residues. CDR3 coding DNA: TGTGCCAGCAGTTACTCCCTAACAGGGGCCTATGGCTACACCTTC. Its translation: CASSYSLTGAYGYTF.

The chain uses TRBV5-6 and TRBJ1-2; no clear D gene. Looked up from germline, CDR1 is SGHDT and CDR2 is YYEEEE. This CDR3 region has 13 residues. The V and J ends lost 7 bases and 4 bases respectively, with 14 bases between them. In nucleotides, the CDR3 is TGTGCCAGCGTACTCAGAGCCTCCTATGGCTACACCTTC. The encoded protein is CASVLRASYGYTF.

The rearrangement uses TRBV7-6 and TRBJ2-1, with 9 bases fitting TRBD2. The trim removed 1 base at V and 5 bases at J, leaving 3 bases unmatched. Germline CDR1 and CDR2: SGHVS and FNYEAQ. The CDR3 runs to 15 residues. The CDR3 DNA sequence: TGTGCCAGCAGCTTAGTAGCGGGGGTGAACAATGAGCAGTTCTTC. It translates to CASSLVAGVNNEQFF.

A few counts support this clone. The V call is TRBV4-1, the J call TRBJ1-2, with a possible D match to TRBD1 (6 bases). CDR3 length: 15 amino acids. V was clipped by 3 bases and J by 0 bases, with 11 bases between them. Germline V CDR1 and CDR2: MGHRA, YSYEKL. The CDR3 loop reads CASSQQQGSNYGYTF. The DNA of the CDR3 is TGCGCCAGCAGCCAGCAACAGGGCTCTAACTATGGCTACACCTTC.

This chain connects TRBV21-1 to TRBJ2-5; TRBD2 reflects the table's D call only, with no check against the DNA. TRBV21-1 is noted as a pseudogene. The CDR3 is 11 residues long. The CDR3 region is CASGGVETQYF. The CDR3 nucleotides read TGTGCCAGCGGGGGGGTCGAGACCCAGTACTTC.

V usage is TRBV5-1 and J usage is TRBJ1-1; D is perhaps TRBD1 (5 bases). The CDR3 covers 14 residues. CDR1 and CDR2 from the germline V gene are SGHRS and YFSETQ. Trimming left V 0 bases short and J 7 bases short, with 13 bases between. The CDR3 reads CASSLGGEVSEAFF. The CDR3 DNA reads as TGCGCCAGCAGCTTGGGGGGCGAGGTGAGTGAAGCTTTCTTT.

This clone was counted only a few times. The rearrangement uses TRBV4-3 and TRBJ2-1; the match to TRBD2 covers 9 bases. Germline CDR1 LGHNA, CDR2 YSLEER. V was clipped by 0 bases and J by 10 bases; unmatched bases: 13. The CDR3 is 17 residues long. CDR3 sequence: CASSQDGASGDLAEQFF. The CDR3 DNA reads as TGCGCCAGCAGCCAAGACGGGGCTAGCGGGGACCTTGCGGAGCAGTTCTTC.

This sequence joins TRBV4-3 and TRBJ2-7; D perhaps matches TRBD1 (5 bases). The CDR3 totals 17 residues. Germline-derived CDR1 and CDR2 are LGHNA and YSLEER. Between the trimmed V and J ends, which lost 0 bases and 5 bases, there was a span of 20 bases. Here the CDR3 DNA reads TGCGCCAGCAGCCAAGATTACCGGCAGGGTTGGTTCCACGAGCAGTACTTC. Translating gives CASSQDYRQGWFHEQYF.

The J gene is TRBJ1-2, the V gene TRBV5-1; D is perhaps TRBD1 (5 bases). CDR1 and CDR2 from the germline V gene are SGHRS and YFSETQ. The CDR3 runs to 14 residues. The V end lost 5 bases, the J end lost 4 bases, and 15 bases lay between the germline ends. CDR3 DNA sequence: TGCGCCAGCAGGGGGTCCGGGACCTCCTATGGCTACACCTTC. It translates to CASRGSGTSYGYTF.